This entry features one TCR beta chain sequence. Data came from immunoSEQ multiplex PCR; TCRdb stores just in-frame clones and leaves some out. The profile shows about 150,000 clones, about 85% of them singletons. This sample is drawn from a study of T cell responses to AZD1222 COVID-19 vaccine. Trimming cost V 7 bases and J 7 bases, with 14 bases left between them. The CDR3 is 12 residues long. This sequence joins TRBV12-3 or TRBV12-4 and TRBJ2-7; D remains ambiguous. The specimen comprised peripheral blood, sampled after recovery from COVID-19. The sequence derives from an adult who had recovered from COVID-19. CDR3 protein: CASTDASGEQYF. For the CDR3, the DNA is TGTGCCAGCACCGACGCATCGGGTGAGCAGTACTTC.